Below, 31 T cell receptor beta chains from the same sample are listed, as sequenced in a study of shared clonotypes between healthy human individuals. Clones were read by immunoSEQ multiplex PCR, and TCRdb kept only the in-frame ones, dropping some. The repertoire holds more than 550,000 clones, with around 91% as singletons. Sequences were obtained from memory CD8+ T cells from PBMCs. This sample's subset: CD45RO+ cells pooled with CCR7-negative TemRA cells. The origin of the receptors is a man between 18 and 29 years old in good health. Some clones in this sample may be carry-over from other donors' samples.

The chain recombines TRBV6-5 with TRBJ1-3, with 9 bases fitting TRBD1. V shed 6 bases, J shed 7 bases, and the junction held 10 bases outside the gene matches. The CDR3 spans 15 residues. Germline V gene sequence: CDR1 MNHEY, CDR2 SVGAGI. The CDR3 region has the DNA TGTGCCAGCAGCGCCGACAGGGGGGAATATAACACCATATATTTT. Its translation: CASSADRGEYNTIYF.

This chain links TRBV6-5 with TRBJ2-7; TRBD2 matches at 11 bases. The CDR3 covers 13 residues. J lost 6 bases, V lost 6 bases, and 4 bases had no gene match. Germline CDR1 is MNHEY and CDR2 is SVGAGI. In DNA form, the CDR3 reads TGTGCCAGCAGACTAGCGGGAGTCGGCGAGCAGTACTTC. Residues: CASRLAGVGEQYF.

The V and J genes are TRBV6-1 and TRBJ2-7; D ambiguous. Germline assignment: CDR1 MNHNS and CDR2 SASEGT. V was clipped by 3 bases and J by 3 bases, with 6 bases between them. The CDR3 runs 12 residues. CDR3 sequence (DNA): TGTGCCAGCAGTGACAACAACTACGAGCAGTACTTC. This encodes CASSDNNYEQYF.

This chain links TRBV30 with TRBJ1-1; D is undetermined. Germline V lookup: CDR1 GTSNPN, CDR2 SVGIG (reference sequence). This CDR3 has 15 residues. Deletions cut 3 bases from V and 1 base from J, with 15 bases between. As DNA, the CDR3 is TGTGCCTGGAGGTTAATAGGGCAGCCGAACACTGAAGCTTTCTTT. This encodes CAWRLIGQPNTEAFF.

As to this clone: Other DNA sequences from this sample encode an identical CDR3 as well. V and J are TRBV7-9 and TRBJ2-3; D is uncertain. This CDR3 has 11 residues. Per germline, CDR1 SEHNR and CDR2 FQNEAQ (reference sequence). V lost 6 bases, J lost 4 bases, and 5 bases lay in between. CDR3 in DNA: TGTGCCAGCAGTTTCCCAGATACGCAGTATTTT. Its protein product is CASSFPDTQYF. Combining the CDR3 with reference TRBV7-9 and TRBJ2-3 gives the whole variable domain DTGVSQNPRHKITKRGQNVTFRCDPISEHNRLYWYRQTLGQGPEFLTYFQNEAQLEKSRLLSDRFSAERPKGSFSTLEIQRTEQGDSAMYLCASSFPDTQYFGPGTRLTVL.

The rearrangement uses TRBV5-1 and TRBJ1-1; D uncertain. The length of the CDR3 is 11 residues. The V and J ends lost 7 bases and 4 bases respectively, with 8 bases between them. From germline, CDR1 is SGHRS and CDR2 YFSETQ. CDR3 residues: CASSVGTEAFF. The DNA for the CDR3 is TGCGCCAGCTCGGTGGGCACTGAAGCTTTCTTT. Using reference TRBV5-1 and TRBJ1-1 for the parts outside the CDR3, the full variable domain is KAGVTQTPRYLIKTRGQQVTLSCSPISGHRSVSWYQQTPGQGLQFLFEYFSETQRNKGNFPGRFSGRQFSNSRSEMNVSTLELGDSALYLCASSVGTEAFFGQGTRLTVV.

The chain has TRBV19 and TRBJ1-4; tentative D call: TRBD1 (6 bases). V was cut by 3 bases and J by 3 bases, with 11 bases left in between. The germline gives CDR1 LNHDA, CDR2 SQIVND (reference sequence). The CDR3 sequence is 15 residues long. Here the CDR3 reads CASSIRTESNEKLFF. Here the CDR3 DNA reads TGTGCCAGTAGTATCCGGACAGAGTCTAATGAAAAACTGTTTTTT.

The gene calls are TRBV7-9 and TRBJ2-2; weak D call: TRBD1 (8 bases). Trimming pared 6 bases from V and 0 bases from J, leaving 20 bases between. The germline V gene has CDR1 SEHNR and CDR2 FQNEAQ (reference sequence). The CDR3 sequence is 18 residues long. The CDR3 nucleotides are TGTGCCAGCAGTCGACAGGGGACTATTAACACGAACACCGGGGAGCTGTTTTTT. Its translation is CASSRQGTINTNTGELFF.

The chain combines TRBV15 with TRBJ1-3; D unclear. V was clipped by 0 bases and J by 0 bases, with 12 bases between them. There are 17 residues in the CDR3. From germline, CDR1 is LNHNV and CDR2 YYDKDF (reference sequence). CDR3 in amino acids: CATSRDGKLISGNTIYF. The CDR3 coding sequence is TGTGCCACCAGCAGAGATGGTAAACTGATCTCTGGAAACACCATATATTTT. The full variable domain, with the rest looked up from reference TRBV15 and TRBJ1-3, is DAMVIQNPRYQVTQFGKPVTLSCSQTLNHNVMYWYQQKSSQAPKLLFHYYDKDFNNEADTPDNFQSRRPNTSFCFLDIRSPGLGDTAMYLCATSRDGKLISGNTIYFGEGSWLTVV.

CDR3 bases: TGCGCCAGCAGCCAATGGCGGAGCAGGGGGGCAAATCAGCCCCAGCATTTT. Translating it yields CASSQWRSRGANQPQHF. The V and J genes are TRBV4-3 and TRBJ1-5, with 7 nucleotides matching TRBD1. The junction had 11 bases not matched to a gene; V was cut back by 2 bases and J by 4 bases. Looked up from germline, CDR1 is LGHNA and CDR2 is YSLEER. The CDR3 has 17 residues.

This clone was picked up a small number of times. V gene TRBV30 combines with J gene TRBJ1-5, with D unresolved. Deletions cut 5 bases from V and 0 bases from J, with 11 bases between. The CDR3 consists of 14 residues. The germline V gene encodes CDR1 GTSNPN and CDR2 SVGIG (reference sequence). The CDR3 DNA is TGTGCCTGGCGTCCAGGCTATAGCAATCAGCCCCAGCATTTT. Translation gives CAWRPGYSNQPQHF.

This sequence joins TRBV14 and TRBJ2-5; D assignment may be TRBD1 or TRBD2 (5 bases each). The V end lost 4 bases, the J end lost 5 bases, and 17 bases lay between the germline ends. Germline CDR1 and CDR2: SGHDN and FVKESK. This CDR3 spans 15 amino acids. CDR3 sequence: CASSLVRGVGETQYF. For the CDR3, the DNA is TGTGCCAGCAGCCTGGTTCGAGGGGTAGGGGAGACCCAGTACTTC.

As regards this clone: Other DNA sequences in this sample translate to the same CDR3. The chain combines TRBV12-5 with TRBJ2-1; the D is unclear. The CDR3 is 13 amino acids. The V and J ends lost 2 bases and 0 bases respectively, with 2 bases between them. Germline lookup yields CDR1 LGHNT and CDR2 FRNRAP. As DNA, the CDR3 is TGTGCTAGTGGTTTGTCCTCCTACAATGAGCAGTTCTTC. As protein: CASGLSSYNEQFF.

V usage is TRBV5-6 and J usage is TRBJ2-5, with D maybe TRBD2 (7 bases). The DNA end lines up better with TRBJ2-7; the J call may be wrong. Germline V gene sequence: CDR1 SGHDT, CDR2 YYEEEE. The CDR3 has 14 residues. DNA of the CDR3: TGTGCCAGCAGCCGGGGGGCTGGGCACTACGAGCAGTACTTC. Amino acid sequence: CASSRGAGHYEQYF.

The J gene is TRBJ2-1, the V gene TRBV5-4, with TRBD1 identical over 8 bases. The germline V gene has CDR1 SGHNT and CDR2 YYREEE (reference sequence). This CDR3 contains 15 residues. V trimming: 4 bases; J trimming: 2 bases; junction bases outside the gene matches: 5. Written as DNA, the CDR3 is TGTGCCAGCAGCACCGGGACAGGACCCTACAATGAGCAGTTCTTC. This encodes CASSTGTGPYNEQFF.

This clone was observed once. The sample holds other DNA sequences that translate to the same CDR3. The V gene is TRBV5-6, the J gene TRBJ2-7; no clear D. The V gene's germline CDR1 is SGHDT and CDR2 YYEEEE. V was shortened by 0 bases and J by 4 bases, with 5 bases between the two germline ends. The CDR3 sequence is 12 residues long. CDR3 protein: CASSLGAYEQYF. The CDR3 DNA sequence: TGTGCCAGCAGCTTGGGGGCTTACGAGCAGTACTTC.

In regard to this clone: Distinct nucleotide sequences in the sample also encode this CDR3. The chain's CDR3 is CASSLRGGYEQYF. The CDR3 nucleotides read TGTGCCAGCAGTTTGAGGGGCGGGTACGAGCAGTACTTC. The chain is built from TRBV27 and TRBJ2-7, with D perhaps given as TRBD1 or TRBD2 (5 bases each). The CDR3 consists of 13 residues. V was trimmed by 3 bases and J by 4 bases, leaving 10 bases between them. Germline CDR1 MNHEY, CDR2 SMNVEV (reference sequence).

The chain uses TRBV25-1 and TRBJ2-7, with 11 bases lining up with TRBD1. CDR3 length: 14 residues. The V gene end was trimmed by 7 bases and the J gene end by 5 bases; junction bases not matched to a gene: 7. Germline assignment: CDR1 MGHDK and CDR2 SYGVNS. For the CDR3, the DNA is TGTGCCAGCAACCCCGGACAGGGGGCCCACGAGCAGTACTTC. Translation: CASNPGQGAHEQYF.

The chain uses TRBV5-6 and TRBJ2-7; D not resolved. The CDR3 extends over 13 amino acids. The germline V gene encodes CDR1 SGHDT and CDR2 YYEEEE. Trimming took 2 bases from V and 0 from J, leaving 6 bases between them. The CDR3 region is CASSLRVSYEQYF. The CDR3 nucleotides are TGTGCCAGCAGCTTACGGGTCTCCTACGAGCAGTACTTC.

As DNA, the CDR3 is TGTGCCAGCAGTATTTCTACCCGCTACGAGCAGTACTTC. Amino acid sequence: CASSISTRYEQYF. The chain joins TRBV27 to TRBJ2-7; D gene uncertain. This CDR3 is 13 amino acids long. From germline, CDR1 is MNHEY and CDR2 SMNVEV (reference sequence). V was trimmed by 5 bases and J by 3 bases, leaving 11 bases between them.

On this clone: The sample contains more than one DNA sequence encoding this CDR3. The chain joins TRBV27 to TRBJ2-1, with D perhaps assigned TRBD1 or TRBD2 (5 bases each). V shed 0 bases and J shed 7 bases, with 7 bases lying between them. In germline, CDR1 is MNHEY, CDR2 SMNVEV (reference sequence). This CDR3 contains 13 residues. DNA of the CDR3: TGTGCCAGCAGTTTATCCTGGGGGAATGAGCAGTTCTTC. As protein: CASSLSWGNEQFF.

The rearrangement links TRBV4-3 to TRBJ2-5, with 8 bases fitting TRBD2. V was pared by 4 bases and J by 0 bases, with 4 bases of the junction left unmatched. Germline values: CDR1 LGHNA, CDR2 YSLEER. This CDR3 comprises 15 residues. CDR3 in amino acids: CASSPLLADQETQYF. The DNA of the CDR3 is TGCGCCAGCAGCCCACTACTAGCGGACCAAGAGACCCAGTACTTC.

This sequence joins TRBV19 and TRBJ1-4; 7 nucleotides line up with TRBD1. Trimming removed 5 bases from V and 4 bases from J; junction bases left unmatched: 7. This CDR3 spans 15 amino acids. From germline, CDR1 is LNHDA and CDR2 SQIVND (reference sequence). The CDR3 region is CASSSSGQINEKLFF. The CDR3 nucleotides are TGTGCCAGTAGTTCGTCGGGACAGATTAATGAAAAACTGTTTTTT. The full variable domain, rest sourced from reference TRBV19 and TRBJ1-4, is DGGITQSPKYLFRKEGQNVTLSCEQNLNHDAMYWYRQDPGQGLRLIYYSQIVNDFQKGDIAEGYSVSREKKESFPLTVTSAQKNPTAFYLCASSSSGQINEKLFFGSGTQLSVL.

The chain carries TRBV6-1 and TRBJ2-3, with TRBD2 matching over 8 bases. J lost 5 bases, V lost 7 bases, and 8 bases had no gene match. The CDR3 sequence is 14 residues long. Germline lookup yields CDR1 MNHNS and CDR2 SASEGT. The chain's CDR3 is CASTPRGGLDTQYF. The CDR3, as DNA: TGTGCCAGCACCCCCCGGGGGGGTTTAGATACGCAGTATTTT.

This clone came up once. The chain carries TRBV29-1 and TRBJ1-2; D remains unclear. Germline loops: CDR1 SQVTM, CDR2 ANQGSEA. V gave up 3 bases and J gave up 5 bases, with 10 bases separating them. The CDR3 spans 12 residues. The CDR3 spells CSVEWALYGYTF. DNA of the CDR3: TGCAGCGTTGAGTGGGCACTATATGGCTACACCTTC. The full variable domain, its missing parts supplied by reference TRBV29-1 and TRBJ1-2, is SAVISQKPSRDICQRGTSLTIQCQVDSQVTMMFWYRQQPGQSLTLIATANQGSEATYESGFVIDKFPISRPNLTFSTLTVSNMSPEDSSIYLCSVEWALYGYTFGSGTRLTVV.

This clone was seen only once. The chain employs TRBV14 and TRBJ1-2, with 7 positions matching TRBD1. The CDR3 is made up of 14 amino acids. The germline V gene encodes CDR1 SGHDN and CDR2 FVKESK. Trimming cost V 5 bases and J 4 bases; bases outside gene matches: 7. The CDR3 DNA reads as TGTGCCAGCAGCACTAGGGGGCTAGGCTATGGCTACACCTTC. It encodes CASSTRGLGYGYTF.

This clone has just one count. The chain has TRBV6-6 and TRBJ1-4; 7 positions match TRBD1. The CDR3 totals 15 residues. The junction had 6 bases not matched to a gene; V was cut back by 0 bases and J by 8 bases. Germline V gene data show CDR1 as MNHNY and CDR2 as SVGAGI (reference sequence). In DNA form, the CDR3 reads TGTGCCAGCAGTTACTCGCCCAGGGGGAGGGAAAAACTGTTTTTT. Its translation is CASSYSPRGREKLFF.

V gene TRBV29-1 combines with J gene TRBJ2-5, with TRBD1 identical over 7 bases. The CDR3 consists of 15 residues. Per germline, CDR1 SQVTM and CDR2 ANQGSEA. V was pared by 4 bases and J by 4 bases, with 12 bases of the junction left unmatched. Here the CDR3 DNA reads TGCAGCGTTGTATGGTGGCAGGGGGTCCGAGAGACCCAGTACTTC. Translation: CSVVWWQGVRETQYF. Drawing the rest from reference TRBV29-1 and TRBJ2-5, the complete variable domain is SAVISQKPSRDICQRGTSLTIQCQVDSQVTMMFWYRQQPGQSLTLIATANQGSEATYESGFVIDKFPISRPNLTFSTLTVSNMSPEDSSIYLCSVVWWQGVRETQYFGPGTRLLVL.

As to this clone: This specimen includes other DNA sequences encoding the same CDR3. The genes are TRBV27 and TRBJ2-7, with 9 bases lining up with TRBD1. The CDR3 loop spans 14 amino acids. Germline CDR1 MNHEY, CDR2 SMNVEV (reference sequence). The V and J ends lost 5 bases and 5 bases, in that order; junction bases with no gene match: 7. The CDR3 here is CASSPGQGPHEQYF. CDR3 coding DNA: TGTGCCAGCAGTCCGGGACAGGGTCCCCACGAGCAGTACTTC.

V gene TRBV7-9 combines with J gene TRBJ2-2, with D possibly matching TRBD1 (5 bases). The V gene's germline CDR1 is SEHNR and CDR2 FQNEAQ (reference sequence). Trimming cost V 1 base and J 2 bases, with 11 bases left between them. The CDR3 is 16 amino acids. The CDR3 sequence: CASSLEGWGNTGELFF. For the CDR3, the DNA is TGTGCCAGCAGCTTAGAGGGGTGGGGAAACACCGGGGAGCTGTTTTTT.

The chain couples TRBV19 to TRBJ2-7; 7 nucleotides agree with TRBD1. Germline V lookup: CDR1 LNHDA, CDR2 SQIVND (reference sequence). V lost 5 bases and J lost 2; bases outside the gene matches: 15. This CDR3 comprises 17 residues. The CDR3 DNA reads TGTGCCAGTAGTGGACTCCCGGGAACGAGGGGGCCCTACGAGCAGTACTTC. As protein: CASSGLPGTRGPYEQYF.